This record covers a single T cell receptor (beta chain). This sample was included in a study of blood T cell repertoires in COVID-19. Study as a whole: Donors in the United States, Italy and Spain gave samples during acute or convalescent COVID-19.

V lost 7 bases and J lost 0, with 24 bases in between. The CDR3 extends over 18 amino acids. In germline, CDR1 is SGHTA, CDR2 FQGNSA. Produced via immunoSEQ multiplex PCR; TCRdb's table is partial and in-frame only. The sample records tens of thousands of clones, over 80% being singletons. The receptor comes from a man aged 50 or older with active COVID-19. Input material: peripheral blood. V is TRBV7-2 and J is TRBJ1-1; D perhaps matches TRBD1 (5 bases). The DNA of the CDR3 is TGTGCCAGCAACCATGGGCTGGGGGGGAACAGGATGAACACTGAAGCTTTCTTT. The encoded protein is CASNHGLGGNRMNTEAFF.